This T cell receptor beta chain was documented in a study of PD-1 and CTLA-4 blockade in melanoma (dated by TCRdb to about 2021). Concerning the study at large: The study compared how PD-1 blockade and CTLA-4 blockade affected the melanoma-reactive CD8 T cell response in patients with melanoma.

The receptor library was made with the immunoSEQ multiplex PCR assay. Imported from immuneACCESS, the table was reduced by TCRdb to in-frame sequences with V and J called. These copies leave out some clones; in studies compared against another copy, an unresolved V gene accounts for under half, and the cause of the remainder is not known. For this sample the table gives over 25,000 clones, of which approximately 88% were detected only once. Of the sample, roughly 8.1% falls within the top ten clones. As to this clone: The antigen it binds to is not known. No much larger clonotype is one base removed from it; base qualities were not supplied.

V is clipped by 7 bases and J by 1 base, and the sequence between their germline boundaries is 10 bases long. Via the germline V gene, CDR1 is MNHEY and CDR2 SVGAGI. The CDR3 measures 13 amino acids from cysteine to phenylalanine. Of all the DNA, just the CDR3 is kept, 39 bases in frame from base 1. The chain couples TRBV6-5 to TRBJ1-1; no confident D gene assignment can be made. Specimen: CD8+ T cells from peripheral blood, collected before anti-PD-1 treatment. The receptor's source is a human donor with melanoma. In nucleotides, the sequence is TGTGCCAGCAATACATGGGGGAACACTGAAGCTTTCTTT. Its coded protein is CASNTWGNTEAFF.